This T cell receptor (beta chain) came from a study of beta chain features in type 1 diabetes. Purities over 98% were achieved in all sorted populations. The CDR3 loop spans 16 amino acids. Unmatched junction bases numbered 6, after V lost 4 bases and J lost 4 bases. Germline CDR1 reads SGHTA; CDR2 reads FQGTGA. TCRB transcripts that were expressed got sequenced, as all of the isolated RNA had been reverse transcribed. Assay: immunoSEQ multiplex PCR; the TCRdb copy retains only in-frame clones and omits some. The table records 130,000 to 150,000 clones, about 7% of them present only once. This clone has just a few counts. What it recognizes is unknown. Findings of the study overall: Cells that show high TCR expression could be over-represented by cDNA sequencing. For patients, the naive, central memory and Treg TCRB repertoires appeared more alike than for healthy donors. Significant though moderate, a shortening of TCRB CDR3s appeared in all four CD4+ subsets of Type 1 diabetes patients.

The material sequenced was central memory CD4+ T cells from blood. The TCR originated in a woman aged 25-40 years in good health. The chain joins TRBV7-3 to TRBJ2-5; 13 bases map to TRBD2. This CDR3 is CASSSGLAGVRETQYF. The CDR3 nucleotides read TGTGCCAGCAGCTCCGGACTAGCGGGAGTTCGAGAGACCCAGTACTTC.